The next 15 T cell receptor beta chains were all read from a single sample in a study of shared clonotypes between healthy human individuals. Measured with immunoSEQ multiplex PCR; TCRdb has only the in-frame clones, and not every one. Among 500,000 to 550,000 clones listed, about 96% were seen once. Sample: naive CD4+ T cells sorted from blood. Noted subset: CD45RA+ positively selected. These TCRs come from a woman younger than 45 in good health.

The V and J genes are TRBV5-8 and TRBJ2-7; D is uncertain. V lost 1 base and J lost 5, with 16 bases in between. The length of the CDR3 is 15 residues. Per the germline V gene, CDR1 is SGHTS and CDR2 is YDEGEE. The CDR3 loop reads CASSLLPSGVDEQYF. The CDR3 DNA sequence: TGTGCCAGCAGCTTGTTGCCTAGTGGCGTCGACGAGCAGTACTTC.

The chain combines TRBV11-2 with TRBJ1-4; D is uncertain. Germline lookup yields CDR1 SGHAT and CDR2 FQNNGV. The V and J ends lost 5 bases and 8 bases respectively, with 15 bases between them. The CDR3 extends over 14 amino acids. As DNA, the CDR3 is TGTGCCAGCAGCAATAAAGCTTTATGGGAAAAACTGTTTTTT. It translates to CASSNKALWEKLFF.

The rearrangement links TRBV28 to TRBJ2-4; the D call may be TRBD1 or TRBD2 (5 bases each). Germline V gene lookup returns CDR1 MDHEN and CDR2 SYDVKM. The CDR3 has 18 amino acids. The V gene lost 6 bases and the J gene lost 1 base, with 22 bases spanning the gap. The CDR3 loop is CASRPSFRETPAKNIQYF. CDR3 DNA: TGTGCCAGCAGACCCTCATTCAGGGAGACGCCGGCCAAAAACATTCAGTACTTC.

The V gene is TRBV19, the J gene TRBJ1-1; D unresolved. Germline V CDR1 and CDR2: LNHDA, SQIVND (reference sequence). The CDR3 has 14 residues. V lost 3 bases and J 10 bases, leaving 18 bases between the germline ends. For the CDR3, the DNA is TGTGCCAGTAGTATGTCCCCGGAGAAAATGGCAGCTTTCTTT. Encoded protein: CASSMSPEKMAAFF.

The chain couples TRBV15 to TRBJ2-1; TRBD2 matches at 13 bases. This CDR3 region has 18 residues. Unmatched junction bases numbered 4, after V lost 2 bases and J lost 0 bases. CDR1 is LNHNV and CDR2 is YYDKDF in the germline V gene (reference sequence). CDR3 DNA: TGTGCCACCAGCAGAAAGGGACTAGCGGGGCGCTCCTACAATGAGCAGTTCTTC. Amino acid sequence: CATSRKGLAGRSYNEQFF.

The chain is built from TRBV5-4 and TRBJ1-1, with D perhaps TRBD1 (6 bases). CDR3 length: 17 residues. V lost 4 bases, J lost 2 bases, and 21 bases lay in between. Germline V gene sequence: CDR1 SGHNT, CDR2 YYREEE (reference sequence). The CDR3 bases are TGTGCCAGCAGCGGGCCGACAGGTAATGTGGTAAACACTGAAGCTTTCTTT. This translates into CASSGPTGNVVNTEAFF.

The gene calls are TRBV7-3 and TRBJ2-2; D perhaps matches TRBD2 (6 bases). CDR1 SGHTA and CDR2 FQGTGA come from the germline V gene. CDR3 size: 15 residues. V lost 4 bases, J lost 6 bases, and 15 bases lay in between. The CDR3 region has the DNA TGTGCCAGCAGCTCCGGGACTCTCGGTCCCGGGGAGCTGTTTTTT. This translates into CASSSGTLGPGELFF. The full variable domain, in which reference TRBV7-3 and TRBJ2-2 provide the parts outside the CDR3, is GAGVSQTPSNKVTEKGKYVELRCDPISGHTALYWYRQSLGQGPEFLIYFQGTGAADDSGLPNDRFFAVRPEGSVSTLKIQRTERGDSAVYLCASSSGTLGPGELFFGEGSRLTVL.

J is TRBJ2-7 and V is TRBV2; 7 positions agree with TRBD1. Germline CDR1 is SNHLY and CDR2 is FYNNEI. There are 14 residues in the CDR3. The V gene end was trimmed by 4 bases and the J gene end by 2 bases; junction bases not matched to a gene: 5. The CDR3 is CASSAGTVPYEQYF. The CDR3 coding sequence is TGTGCCAGCAGTGCCGGGACAGTTCCCTACGAGCAGTACTTC. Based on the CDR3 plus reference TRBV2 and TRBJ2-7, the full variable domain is EPEVTQTPSHQVTQMGQEVILRCVPISNHLYFYWYRQILGQKVEFLVSFYNNEISEKSEIFDDQFSVERPDGSNFTLKIRSTKLEDSAMYFCASSAGTVPYEQYFGPGTRLTVT.

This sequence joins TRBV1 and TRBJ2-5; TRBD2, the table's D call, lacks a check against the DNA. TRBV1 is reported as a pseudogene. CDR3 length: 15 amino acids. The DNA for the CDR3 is TGCACCAGCAGCCAAGATCAGGAGGGTTGGGAGACCCAGTACTTC. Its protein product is CTSSQDQEGWETQYF.

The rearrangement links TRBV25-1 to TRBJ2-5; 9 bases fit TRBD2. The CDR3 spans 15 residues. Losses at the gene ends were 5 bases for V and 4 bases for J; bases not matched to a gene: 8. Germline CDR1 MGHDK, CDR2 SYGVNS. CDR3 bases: TGTGCCAGCAGTCCGGCTAGCGGGGCCAGAGAGACCCAGTACTTC. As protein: CASSPASGARETQYF.

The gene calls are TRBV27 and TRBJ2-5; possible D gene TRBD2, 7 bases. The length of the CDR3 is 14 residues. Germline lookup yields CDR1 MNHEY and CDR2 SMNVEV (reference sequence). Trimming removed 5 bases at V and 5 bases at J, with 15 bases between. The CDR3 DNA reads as TGTGCCAGCAGTCCTCGGGGGGCCCGGGAGACCCAGTACTTC. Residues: CASSPRGARETQYF.

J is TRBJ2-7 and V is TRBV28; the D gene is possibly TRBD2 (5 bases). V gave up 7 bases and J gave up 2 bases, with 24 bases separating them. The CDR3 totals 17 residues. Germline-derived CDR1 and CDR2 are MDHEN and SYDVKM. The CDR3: CASIPGVGAVQPYEQYF. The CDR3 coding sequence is TGTGCCAGCATACCTGGAGTGGGAGCGGTCCAACCCTACGAGCAGTACTTC.

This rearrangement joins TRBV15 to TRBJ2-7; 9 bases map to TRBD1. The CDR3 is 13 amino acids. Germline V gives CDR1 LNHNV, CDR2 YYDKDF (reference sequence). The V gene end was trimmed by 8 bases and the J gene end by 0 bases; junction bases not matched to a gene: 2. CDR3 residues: CATLTGGSYEQYF. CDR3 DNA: TGTGCCACCTTGACAGGGGGCTCCTACGAGCAGTACTTC.

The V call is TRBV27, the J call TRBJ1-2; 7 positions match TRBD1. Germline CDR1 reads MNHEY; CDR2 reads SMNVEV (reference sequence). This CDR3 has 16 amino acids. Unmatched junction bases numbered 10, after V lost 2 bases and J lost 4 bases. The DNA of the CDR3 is TGTGCCAGCAGTTTAGCCCCCGTGACAGGGATCTATGGCTACACCTTC. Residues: CASSLAPVTGIYGYTF.

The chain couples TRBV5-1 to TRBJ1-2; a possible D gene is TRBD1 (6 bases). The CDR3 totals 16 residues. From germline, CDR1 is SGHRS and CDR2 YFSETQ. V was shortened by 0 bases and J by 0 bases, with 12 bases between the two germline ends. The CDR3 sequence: CASSLGDTGTNYGYTF. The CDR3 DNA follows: TGCGCCAGCAGCTTGGGGGACACCGGCACTAACTATGGCTACACCTTC.